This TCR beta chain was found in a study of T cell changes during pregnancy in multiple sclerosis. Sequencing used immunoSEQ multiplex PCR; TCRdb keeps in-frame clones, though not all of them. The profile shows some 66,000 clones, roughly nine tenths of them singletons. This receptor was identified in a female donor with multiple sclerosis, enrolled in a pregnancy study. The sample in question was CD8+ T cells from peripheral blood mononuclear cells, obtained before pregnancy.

The CDR3, as DNA: TGTGCCAGCAGTTACGCAACCGGTGGGACAGCGTACTTC. Protein: CASSYATGGTAYF. This chain links TRBV6-5 with TRBJ2-5; TRBD1 matches 7 bases. Unmatched junction bases numbered 10, after V lost 2 bases and J lost 13 bases. Germline loops: CDR1 MNHEY, CDR2 SVGAGI. The CDR3 has 13 residues.